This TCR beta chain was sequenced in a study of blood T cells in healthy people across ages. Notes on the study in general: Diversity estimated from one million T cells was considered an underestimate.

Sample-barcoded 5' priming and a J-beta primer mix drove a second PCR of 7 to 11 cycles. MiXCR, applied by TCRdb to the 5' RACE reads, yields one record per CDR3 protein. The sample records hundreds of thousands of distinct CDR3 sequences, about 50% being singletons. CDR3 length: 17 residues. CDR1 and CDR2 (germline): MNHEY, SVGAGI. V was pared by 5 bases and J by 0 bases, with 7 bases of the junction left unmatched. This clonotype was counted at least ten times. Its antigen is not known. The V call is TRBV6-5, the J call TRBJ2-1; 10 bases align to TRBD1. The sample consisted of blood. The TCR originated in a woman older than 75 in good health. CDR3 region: CASSHGQGVSSYNEQFF. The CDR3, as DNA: TGTGCCAGCAGTCACGGACAGGGGGTAAGCTCCTACAATGAGCAGTTCTTC.